This note documents a single TCR beta chain sequence. These data come from a study of memory CD4+ T cells and cytomegalovirus serostatus. Study details: Donors were healthy Belgian adults, 9 or 10 CMV seropositive and around 23 seronegative.

Single viable CD3+CD4+CD8-CD45RO+ cells were sorted as the memory CD4+ T cells. CMV serostatus came from serum IgG against pp150, pp28, p38, p52. Method: immunoSEQ multiplex PCR; TCRdb's copy keeps in-frame clones and lacks some. The sample has 61,000 or so clones; 60% to 85% are singletons. The V gene's germline CDR1 is MDHEN and CDR2 SYDVKM. This CDR3 has 17 amino acids. V lost 3 bases and J lost 2, with 14 bases in between. This sequence originates from an adult in good health and CMV-seronegative. Some clones in this sample may be carry-over from other donors' samples. Sequenced: memory CD4+ T cells from blood. The rearrangement joins TRBV28 to TRBJ2-6; maybe TRBD2 (6 bases). This chain's CDR3 is CASSFTVWGAGANVLTF. CDR3 bases: TGTGCCAGCAGTTTTACCGTTTGGGGGGCTGGGGCCAACGTCCTGACTTTC.